This T cell receptor beta chain was identified in a study of T cell changes during pregnancy in multiple sclerosis. The germline gives CDR1 LNHDA, CDR2 SQIVND (reference sequence). The CDR3 runs 15 residues. The ends were cut back, 7 bases at V and 3 bases at J, with 16 bases in the middle. Produced via immunoSEQ multiplex PCR; TCRdb's table is partial and in-frame only. The table has tens of thousands of clones, just under 90% seen once. The material sequenced was CD4+ T cells from peripheral blood mononuclear cells, taken in the first trimester of pregnancy. The TCR comes from a female donor with multiple sclerosis, enrolled in a pregnancy study. The chain joins TRBV19 to TRBJ1-5; a possible D gene is TRBD1 (6 bases). The CDR3 DNA sequence: TGTGCCAGTACATCCGGGGGGCTGAACAATCAGCCCCAGCATTTT. Protein sequence: CASTSGGLNNQPQHF.